One sample yielded the 24 T cell receptor beta chains listed below, sequenced in a study of blood T cell repertoires in COVID-19. Generated by immunoSEQ multiplex PCR, the TCRdb table keeps only in-frame clones and is missing some. This table holds around 80,000 clones, more than 80% found once. Source material: peripheral blood. The receptor set was obtained from a woman aged 70 to 79 with acute or convalescent COVID-19.

The chain uses TRBV9 and TRBJ1-4, with D maybe TRBD1 (5 bases). This CDR3 contains 18 residues. Germline V gives CDR1 SGDLS, CDR2 YYNGEE. The V and J ends lost 0 bases and 0 bases respectively, with 15 bases between them. The CDR3 bases are TGTGCCAGCAGCGTAGCGCCGCGGACATCCTCAACTAATGAAAAACTGTTTTTT. Its protein is CASSVAPRTSSTNEKLFF.

Only one count was recorded for this clone. The rearrangement uses TRBV27 and TRBJ1-5; 11 bases are shared with TRBD1. With 8 bases clipped from V and 3 bases from J, the junction kept 15 bases outside the gene matches. The CDR3 extends over 18 amino acids. Germline V gives CDR1 MNHEY, CDR2 SMNVEV (reference sequence). CDR3 sequence: CASGSPGTGGRNNQPQHF. The CDR3 DNA reads TGTGCCAGCGGCAGCCCCGGGACAGGGGGAAGGAACAATCAGCCCCAGCATTTT.

The V and J genes are TRBV4-1 and TRBJ1-1; D perhaps matches TRBD1 (5 bases). This CDR3 is built from 15 residues. CDR1 and CDR2 from the germline V gene are MGHRA and YSYEKL. The V gene lost 0 bases and the J gene lost 4 bases, with 12 bases spanning the gap. The CDR3, as DNA: TGCGCCAGCAGCCAAGATCAAGGGGTGATCACTGAAGCTTTCTTT. It translates to CASSQDQGVITEAFF.

This chain connects TRBV7-9 to TRBJ1-2, with no clear D. Trimming took off 3 bases at V and 6 bases at J, with 17 bases between the two ends. This CDR3 spans 15 amino acids. Looked up from germline, CDR1 is SEHNR and CDR2 is FQNEAQ (reference sequence). CDR3 nucleotide sequence: TGTGCCAGCAGCTTTTCCTCCTCCGGGGATGATGGCTACACCTTC. Its protein product is CASSFSSSGDDGYTF.

This clone turned up a few times. The chain uses TRBV9 and TRBJ2-6, with 11 bases lining up with TRBD1. Germline CDR1 SGDLS, CDR2 YYNGEE. The CDR3 is 17 residues long. Trimming took 4 bases from V and 2 from J; bases not matched to a gene: 5. CDR3: CASSTRTGGAGANVLTF. The CDR3 DNA reads TGTGCCAGCAGCACACGGACAGGGGGCGCTGGGGCCAACGTCCTGACTTTC.

V and J are TRBV11-2 and TRBJ1-6, with D perhaps TRBD1 (5 bases). This CDR3 is built from 14 residues. Trimming left V 3 bases short and J 10 bases short, with 13 bases between. Looked up from germline, CDR1 is SGHAT and CDR2 is FQNNGV. The DNA of the CDR3 is TGTGCCAGCAGCTTGGGCCGGGGGGAGTCACCCCTCCACTTT. Protein sequence: CASSLGRGESPLHF.

The chain recombines TRBV5-1 with TRBJ2-1, with TRBD1 matching 10 bases. J lost 5 bases, V lost 4 bases, and 6 bases had no gene match. The CDR3 loop spans 15 amino acids. CDR1 and CDR2 (germline): SGHRS, YFSETQ. CDR3 protein: CASSPWTGGNNEQFF. DNA of the CDR3: TGCGCCAGCAGCCCTTGGACAGGGGGGAACAATGAGCAGTTCTTC.

V usage is TRBV6-2 or TRBV6-3 and J usage is TRBJ2-1; TRBD2 matches 8 bases. The CDR3 is made up of 19 amino acids. Germline V gives CDR1 MNHEY, CDR2 SVGEGT. Trimming removed 0 bases from V and 0 bases from J; junction bases left unmatched: 10. This CDR3 is CASSYSKPSGPSSYNEQFF. For the CDR3, the DNA is TGTGCCAGCAGTTACTCGAAGCCTAGCGGGCCGAGCTCCTACAATGAGCAGTTCTTC.

V is TRBV6-5 and J is TRBJ2-5; 9 nucleotides line up with TRBD1. The length of the CDR3 is 15 residues. J lost 1 base, V lost 6 bases, and 6 bases had no gene match. Germline CDR1 is MNHEY and CDR2 is SVGAGI. The CDR3 reads CASRPTTGGQETQYF. CDR3 in DNA: TGTGCCAGCAGACCAACGACAGGGGGCCAAGAGACCCAGTACTTC.

The chain couples TRBV19 to TRBJ2-2, with 10 bases aligning to TRBD2. This CDR3 is 13 amino acids long. Germline loops: CDR1 LNHDA, CDR2 SQIVND (reference sequence). The CDR3: CSSLAGATGELFF. DNA for the CDR3: TGTAGTTCTCTAGCGGGGGCCACCGGGGAGCTGTTTTTT.

In this sample, this clone turned up a few times. This chain connects TRBV19 to TRBJ1-5; D gene uncertain. Between the trimmed V and J ends, which lost 3 bases and 4 bases, there was a span of 13 bases. CDR1 is LNHDA and CDR2 is SQIVND in the germline V gene (reference sequence). This CDR3 has 15 residues. This CDR3 is CASSISGGRNQPQHF. In DNA form, the CDR3 reads TGTGCCAGTAGTATCTCTGGAGGGAGGAATCAGCCCCAGCATTTT. Complete variable domain (other parts from reference TRBV19 and TRBJ1-5): DGGITQSPKYLFRKEGQNVTLSCEQNLNHDAMYWYRQDPGQGLRLIYYSQIVNDFQKGDIAEGYSVSREKKESFPLTVTSAQKNPTAFYLCASSISGGRNQPQHFGDGTRLSIL.

The V call is TRBV9, the J call TRBJ1-2; 7 nucleotides match TRBD1. There are 17 residues in the CDR3. The J segment lost 3 bases and the V segment lost 3 bases, leaving 14 bases of the junction unmatched. In germline, CDR1 is SGDLS, CDR2 YYNGEE. The chain's CDR3 is CASSGGSRTGGYYGYTF. CDR3 bases: TGTGCCAGCAGCGGGGGATCAAGGACAGGCGGGTACTATGGCTACACCTTC.

The CDR3 DNA sequence: TGTGCCAGTAGTCTTAGACAGGGAGGTATGAGTTCACCCCTCCACTTT. This sequence encodes CASSLRQGGMSSPLHF. This chain uses TRBV19 with TRBJ1-6; the match to TRBD1 covers 7 bases. Germline V gene sequence: CDR1 LNHDA, CDR2 SQIVND (reference sequence). The length of the CDR3 is 16 residues. With V trimmed by 5 bases and J by 9 bases, 13 bases remained unmatched. Together with reference TRBV19 and TRBJ1-6, the CDR3 gives the full variable domain: DGGITQSPKYLFRKEGQNVTLSCEQNLNHDAMYWYRQDPGQGLRLIYYSQIVNDFQKGDIAEGYSVSREKKESFPLTVTSAQKNPTAFYLCASSLRQGGMSSPLHFGNGTRLTVT.

The V gene is TRBV7-8, the J gene TRBJ1-1, with D uncertain. Trimming cost V 2 bases and J 1 base, with 5 bases left between them. The CDR3 extends over 13 amino acids. The V gene's germline CDR1 is SGHVS and CDR2 FQNEAQ. This CDR3 is CASSLTENTEAFF. For the CDR3, the DNA is TGTGCCAGCAGCTTAACAGAGAACACTGAAGCTTTCTTT. Variable domain in full (rest from reference TRBV7-8 and TRBJ1-1): GAGVSQSPRYKVAKRGQDVALRCDPISGHVSLFWYQQALGQGPEFLTYFQNEAQLDKSGLPSDRFFAERPEGSVSTLKIQRTQQEDSAVYLCASSLTENTEAFFGQGTRLTVV.

The rearrangement links TRBV6-5 to TRBJ1-1; 9 nucleotides agree with TRBD1. The CDR3 has 13 residues. The ends lost 6 bases at V and 11 bases at J; junction bases unmatched: 10. Germline V lookup: CDR1 MNHEY, CDR2 SVGAGI. The CDR3 protein is CASSPDRGRFAFF. The CDR3 nucleotides are TGTGCCAGCAGCCCGGACAGGGGTAGATTCGCTTTCTTT.

This chain links TRBV7-8 with TRBJ1-5; 8 positions match TRBD1. The CDR3 loop spans 18 amino acids. In germline, CDR1 is SGHVS, CDR2 FQNEAQ. Trimming cost V 1 base and J 1 base; bases outside gene matches: 9. This CDR3 reads CASSLVAQGVGSNQPQHF. The CDR3 bases are TGTGCCAGCAGCTTAGTGGCACAGGGGGTTGGAAGCAATCAGCCCCAGCATTTT.

The CDR3 DNA reads TGCGCCAGCAGCTTGGTAGCCGCCAGACAAGAGACCCAGTACTTC. Translating it yields CASSLVAARQETQYF. V usage is TRBV5-1 and J usage is TRBJ2-5; D remains unclear. Germline V lookup: CDR1 SGHRS, CDR2 YFSETQ. There are 15 residues in the CDR3. Deletions cut 0 bases from V and 2 bases from J, with 11 bases between.

The V gene is TRBV27, the J gene TRBJ1-1; TRBD1 is a possible D gene (5 bases). Deletions cut 1 base from V and 4 bases from J, with 22 bases between. Germline CDR1 reads MNHEY; CDR2 reads SMNVEV (reference sequence). This CDR3 has 18 amino acids. This CDR3 is CASSLYVGQGGVGTEAFF. CDR3 bases: TGTGCCAGCAGTTTATATGTTGGTCAGGGTGGGGTTGGCACTGAAGCTTTCTTT.

V is TRBV7-2 and J is TRBJ1-1; TRBD1 matches 7 bases. CDR1 is SGHTA, CDR2 FQGNSA, per germline. Trimming at V came to 4 bases and at J to 9 bases, leaving 11 bases not matched to a gene. The CDR3 length is 14 residues. For the CDR3, the DNA is TGTGCCAGCAGCTCAGACTCACAGGGGCTCAAAGCTTTCTTT. Translated: CASSSDSQGLKAFF.

The chain employs TRBV10-3 and TRBJ2-2, with 7 positions matching TRBD2. J gave up 5 bases and V 6 bases, and 0 bases lay outside the gene matches. Germline V gene sequence: CDR1 ENHRY, CDR2 SYGVKD. This CDR3 has 12 residues. The CDR3 coding sequence is TGTGCCATCAGAGCGGGGACCGGGGAGCTGTTTTTT. Its protein is CAIRAGTGELFF.

The chain joins TRBV7-9 to TRBJ1-4; no clear D gene. Trimming stripped 5 bases from V and 6 bases from J, with 16 bases between. Germline V CDR1 and CDR2: SEHNR, FQNEAQ (reference sequence). The CDR3 loop spans 15 amino acids. Here the CDR3 DNA reads TGTGCCAGCAGCCCGAGGGAGGACGGGGATGAAAAACTGTTTTTT. It translates to CASSPREDGDEKLFF.

The CDR3, as DNA: TGCGCCAGCAGCCAAGCGCACAGGGATAAGGATAATTCACCCCTCCACTTT. This encodes CASSQAHRDKDNSPLHF. The chain has TRBV4-1 and TRBJ1-6; weak D call: TRBD1 (6 bases). V lost 1 base and J lost 5, with 15 bases in between. This CDR3 spans 17 amino acids. Looked up from germline, CDR1 is MGHRA and CDR2 is YSYEKL.

This rearrangement joins TRBV4-3 to TRBJ2-1; D remains ambiguous. Germline CDR1 is LGHNA and CDR2 is YSLEER. Trimming left V 0 bases short and J 3 bases short, with 6 bases between. The CDR3 has 14 residues. The CDR3 is CASSQEVSYNEQFF. The CDR3 nucleotides are TGCGCCAGCAGCCAAGAAGTCAGCTACAATGAGCAGTTCTTC.

V usage is TRBV6-4 and J usage is TRBJ1-2; 9 bases are shared with TRBD1. CDR1 is MRHNA, CDR2 SNTAGT, per germline. The CDR3 is made up of 13 amino acids. The junction had 10 bases not matched to a gene; V was cut back by 6 bases and J by 11 bases. In DNA, the CDR3 is TGTGCCAGCAGCCAAATACAGGGGGCGCGGTACACCTTC. Translation gives CASSQIQGARYTF.